The clone carrying this T cell receptor (beta chain) was found a few times. Trimming removed 6 bases from V and 0 bases from J, with 9 bases in between. The CDR3 has 13 residues. The germline gives CDR1 SGHRS, CDR2 YFSETQ. The sample belongs to a study of blood T cell repertoires in COVID-19. Assay: immunoSEQ multiplex PCR; the TCRdb copy retains only in-frame clones and omits some. The table records about 160,000 clones, approximately 77% of them present only once. The V and J genes are TRBV5-1 and TRBJ1-1; D is uncertain. Specimen: peripheral blood. This receptor was identified in a woman of 80 years or more with active or convalescent COVID-19. The CDR3 DNA reads TGCGCCAGCACGGGAGTGGTGAACACTGAAGCTTTCTTT. Its protein is CASTGVVNTEAFF.